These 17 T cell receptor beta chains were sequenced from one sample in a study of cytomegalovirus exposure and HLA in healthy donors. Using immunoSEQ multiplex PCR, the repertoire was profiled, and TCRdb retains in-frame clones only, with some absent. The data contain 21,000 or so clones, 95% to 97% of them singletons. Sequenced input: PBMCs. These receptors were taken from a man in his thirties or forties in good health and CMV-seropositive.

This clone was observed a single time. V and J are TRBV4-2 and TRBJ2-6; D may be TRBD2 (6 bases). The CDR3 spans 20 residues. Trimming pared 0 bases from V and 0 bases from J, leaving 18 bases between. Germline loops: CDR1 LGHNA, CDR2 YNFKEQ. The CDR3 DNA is TGTGCCAGCAGCCAAGATAGGAGCGGGTCCTCCATCTCTGGGGCCAACGTCCTGACTTTC. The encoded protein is CASSQDRSGSSISGANVLTF.

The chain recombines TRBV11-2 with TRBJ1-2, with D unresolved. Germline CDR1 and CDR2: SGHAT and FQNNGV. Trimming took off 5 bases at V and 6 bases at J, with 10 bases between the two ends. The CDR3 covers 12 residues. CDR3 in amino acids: CASSPGIDGYTF. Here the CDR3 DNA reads TGTGCCAGCAGCCCGGGAATTGATGGCTACACCTTC. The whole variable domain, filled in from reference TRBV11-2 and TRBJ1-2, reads EAGVAQSPRYKIIEKRQSVAFWCNPISGHATLYWYQQILGQGPKLLIQFQNNGVVDDSQLPKDRFSAERLKGVDSTLKIQPAKLEDSAVYLCASSPGIDGYTFGSGTRLTVV.

The DNA for the CDR3 is TGCGCCAGCAGCTTAGGGAGGGGCTCCTACGAGCAGTACTTC. It specifies CASSLGRGSYEQYF. The chain combines TRBV5-1 with TRBJ2-7, with TRBD2 matching over 7 bases. With V trimmed by 2 bases and J by 0 bases, 2 bases remained unmatched. Germline V gene sequence: CDR1 SGHRS, CDR2 YFSETQ. The CDR3 runs 14 residues.

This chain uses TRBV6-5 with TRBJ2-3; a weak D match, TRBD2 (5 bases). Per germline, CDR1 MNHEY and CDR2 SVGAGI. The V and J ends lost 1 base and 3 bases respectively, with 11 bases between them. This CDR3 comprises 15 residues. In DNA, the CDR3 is TGTGCCAGCAGTTACTTCGGGGAGCCGACAGATACGCAGTATTTT. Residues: CASSYFGEPTDTQYF.

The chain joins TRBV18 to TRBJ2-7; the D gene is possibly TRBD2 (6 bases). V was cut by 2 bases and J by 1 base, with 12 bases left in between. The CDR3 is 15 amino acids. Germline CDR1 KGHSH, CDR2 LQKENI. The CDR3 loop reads CASSPIPSASYEQYF. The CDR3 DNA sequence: TGTGCCAGCTCACCAATCCCTAGCGCTTCCTACGAGCAGTACTTC.

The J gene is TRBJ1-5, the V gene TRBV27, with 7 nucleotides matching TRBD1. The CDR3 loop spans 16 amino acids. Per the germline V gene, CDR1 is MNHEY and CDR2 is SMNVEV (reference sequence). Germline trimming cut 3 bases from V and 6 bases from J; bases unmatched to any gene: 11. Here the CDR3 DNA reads TGTGCCAGCAGTTTTGTGGGCCCGACAGGGCGTCAGCCCCAGCATTTT. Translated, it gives CASSFVGPTGRQPQHF.

The CDR3 DNA sequence: TGTGCCAGCAGCTCACTGGGACACATGACCTACGAGCAGTACTTC. Protein product: CASSSLGHMTYEQYF. The chain couples TRBV7-9 to TRBJ2-7; weak D call: TRBD1 (6 bases). Trimming cost V 4 bases and J 2 bases, with 15 bases left between them. The germline V gene encodes CDR1 SEHNR and CDR2 FQNEAQ (reference sequence). The CDR3 is made up of 15 amino acids.

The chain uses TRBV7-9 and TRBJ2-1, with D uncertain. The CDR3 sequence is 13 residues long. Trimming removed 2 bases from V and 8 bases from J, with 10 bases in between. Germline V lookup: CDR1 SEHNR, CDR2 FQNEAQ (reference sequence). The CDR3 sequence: CASSLRLGDEQFF. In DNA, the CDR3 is TGTGCCAGCAGCTTACGGCTAGGAGATGAGCAGTTCTTC.

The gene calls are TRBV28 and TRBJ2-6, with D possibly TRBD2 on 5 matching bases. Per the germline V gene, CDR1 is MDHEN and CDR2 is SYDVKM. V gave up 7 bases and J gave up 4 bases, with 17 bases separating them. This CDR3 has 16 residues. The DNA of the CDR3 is TGTGCCAGCACCTCAGAGGGTTTAGGAGGGGCCAACGTCCTGACTTTC. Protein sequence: CASTSEGLGGANVLTF.

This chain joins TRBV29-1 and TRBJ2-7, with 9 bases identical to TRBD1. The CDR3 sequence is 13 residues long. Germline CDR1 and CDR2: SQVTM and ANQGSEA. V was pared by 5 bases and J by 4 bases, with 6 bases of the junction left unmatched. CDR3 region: CSVTQGQGYEQYF. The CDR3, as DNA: TGCAGCGTTACCCAAGGACAGGGGTACGAGCAGTACTTC.

CDR3 amino acids: CATRGLETGTDTQYF. The CDR3, as DNA: TGTGCCACCCGAGGGCTGGAGACGGGCACAGATACGCAGTATTTT. The genes are TRBV15 and TRBJ2-3; maybe TRBD2 (5 bases). V lost 8 bases and J 1 base, leaving 16 bases between the germline ends. This CDR3 is 15 amino acids long. Germline lookup yields CDR1 LNHNV and CDR2 YYDKDF (reference sequence).

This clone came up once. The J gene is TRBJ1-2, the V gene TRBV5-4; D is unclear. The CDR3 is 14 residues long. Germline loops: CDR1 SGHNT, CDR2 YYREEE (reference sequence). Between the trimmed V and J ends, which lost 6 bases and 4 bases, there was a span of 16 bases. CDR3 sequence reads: CASNEAKNLYGYTF. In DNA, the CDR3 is TGTGCCAGCAACGAGGCGAAAAACCTCTATGGCTACACCTTC.

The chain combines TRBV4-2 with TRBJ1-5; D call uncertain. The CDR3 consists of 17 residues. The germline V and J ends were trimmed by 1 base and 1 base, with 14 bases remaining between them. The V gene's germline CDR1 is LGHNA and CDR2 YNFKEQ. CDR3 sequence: CASSQAEGVISNQPQHF. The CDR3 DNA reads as TGTGCCAGCAGCCAAGCGGAGGGCGTTATCAGCAATCAGCCCCAGCATTTT.

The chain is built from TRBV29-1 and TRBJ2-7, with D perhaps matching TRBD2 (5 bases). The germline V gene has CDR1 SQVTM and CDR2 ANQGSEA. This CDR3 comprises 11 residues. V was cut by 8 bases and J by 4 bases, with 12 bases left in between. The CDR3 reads CSFSGLYEQYF. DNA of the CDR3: TGCAGCTTTTCGGGATTGTACGAGCAGTACTTC.

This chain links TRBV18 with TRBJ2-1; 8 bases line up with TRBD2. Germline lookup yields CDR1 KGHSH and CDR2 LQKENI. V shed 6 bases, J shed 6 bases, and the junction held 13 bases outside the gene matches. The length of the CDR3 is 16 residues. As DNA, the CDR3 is TGTGCCAGCTCCCCAGTAGCGGGGAGATTAGGCAATGAGCAGTTCTTC. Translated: CASSPVAGRLGNEQFF.

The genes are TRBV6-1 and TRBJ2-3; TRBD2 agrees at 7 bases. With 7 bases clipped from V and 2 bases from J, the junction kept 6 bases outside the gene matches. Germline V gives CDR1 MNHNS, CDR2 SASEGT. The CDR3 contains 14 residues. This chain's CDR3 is CASTRDYNTDTQYF. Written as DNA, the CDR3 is TGTGCCAGCACCCGGGACTACAACACAGATACGCAGTATTTT.

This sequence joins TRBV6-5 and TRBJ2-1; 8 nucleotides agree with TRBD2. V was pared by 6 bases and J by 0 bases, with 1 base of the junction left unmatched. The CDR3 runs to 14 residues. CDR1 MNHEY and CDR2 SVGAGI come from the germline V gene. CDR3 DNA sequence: TGTGCCAGCAGGGGGACTAGCTCCTACAATGAGCAGTTCTTC. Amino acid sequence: CASRGTSSYNEQFF.